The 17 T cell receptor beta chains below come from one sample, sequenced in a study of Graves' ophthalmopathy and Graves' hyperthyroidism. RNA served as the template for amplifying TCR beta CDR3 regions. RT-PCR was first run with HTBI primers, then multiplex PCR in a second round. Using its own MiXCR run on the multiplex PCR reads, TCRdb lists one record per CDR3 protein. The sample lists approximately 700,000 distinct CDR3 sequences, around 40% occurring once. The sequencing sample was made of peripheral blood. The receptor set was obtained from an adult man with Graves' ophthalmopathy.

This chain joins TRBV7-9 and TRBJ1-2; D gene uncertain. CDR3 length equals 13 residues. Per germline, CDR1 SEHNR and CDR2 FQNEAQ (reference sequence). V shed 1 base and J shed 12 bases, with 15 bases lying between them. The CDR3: CASSLGSLSGNTF. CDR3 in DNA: TGTGCCAGCAGCTTAGGCTCACTCTCTGGAAACACCTTC.

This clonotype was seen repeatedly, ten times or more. The CDR3 DNA follows: TGTGCCAGCAGCCTCGAGTTCGGTGCTAATGAAAAACTGTTTTTT. Its protein product is CASSLEFGANEKLFF. The rearrangement uses TRBV7-2 and TRBJ1-4; D is undetermined. Per germline, CDR1 SGHTA and CDR2 FQGNSA. The length of the CDR3 is 15 residues. With 5 bases removed from V and 3 bases from J, the gap between germline ends came to 13 bases.

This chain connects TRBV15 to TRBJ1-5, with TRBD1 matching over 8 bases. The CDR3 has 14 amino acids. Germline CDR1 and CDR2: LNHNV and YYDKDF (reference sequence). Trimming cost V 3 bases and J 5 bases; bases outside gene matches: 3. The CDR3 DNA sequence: TGTGCCACCAGCAGGGAGACAGGGGATCAGCCCCAGCATTTT. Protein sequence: CATSRETGDQPQHF.

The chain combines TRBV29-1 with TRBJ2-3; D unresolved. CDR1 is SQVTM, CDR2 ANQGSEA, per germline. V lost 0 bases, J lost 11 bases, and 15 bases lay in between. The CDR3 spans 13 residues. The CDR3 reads CSVEDAAKDEQYF. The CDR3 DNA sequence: TGCAGCGTTGAAGATGCGGCCAAGGATGAGCAGTATTTT.

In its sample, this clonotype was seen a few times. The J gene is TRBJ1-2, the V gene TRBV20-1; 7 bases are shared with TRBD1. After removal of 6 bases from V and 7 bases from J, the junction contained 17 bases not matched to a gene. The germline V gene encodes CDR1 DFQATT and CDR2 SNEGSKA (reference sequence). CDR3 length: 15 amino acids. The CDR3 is CSASDRTLRFGGYTF. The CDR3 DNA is TGCAGTGCCTCGGACAGGACACTCCGATTCGGTGGCTACACCTTC.

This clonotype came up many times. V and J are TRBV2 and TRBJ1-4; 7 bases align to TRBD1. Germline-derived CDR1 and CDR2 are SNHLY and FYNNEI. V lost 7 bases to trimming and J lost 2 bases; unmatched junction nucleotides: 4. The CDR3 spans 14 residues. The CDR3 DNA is TGTGCCAGCATGGACAGGACGACTAATGAAAAACTGTTTTTT. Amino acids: CASMDRTTNEKLFF.

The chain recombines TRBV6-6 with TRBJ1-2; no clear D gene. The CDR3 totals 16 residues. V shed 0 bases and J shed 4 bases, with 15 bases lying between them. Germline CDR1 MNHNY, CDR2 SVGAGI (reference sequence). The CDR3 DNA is TGTGCCAGCAGTTACTCGTCCAGGCTTAAAATCTATGGCTACACCTTC. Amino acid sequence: CASSYSSRLKIYGYTF.

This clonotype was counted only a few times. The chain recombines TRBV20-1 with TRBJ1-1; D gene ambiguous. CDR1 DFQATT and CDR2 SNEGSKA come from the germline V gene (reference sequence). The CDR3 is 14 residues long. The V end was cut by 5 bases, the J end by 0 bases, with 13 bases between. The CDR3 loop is CSAGRLGVNTEAFF. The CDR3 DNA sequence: TGCAGTGCTGGAAGACTTGGAGTGAACACTGAAGCTTTCTTT.

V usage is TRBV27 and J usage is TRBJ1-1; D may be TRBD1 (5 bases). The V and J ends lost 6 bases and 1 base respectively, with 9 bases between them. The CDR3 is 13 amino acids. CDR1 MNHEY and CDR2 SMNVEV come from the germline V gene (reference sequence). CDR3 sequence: CASRDRWNTEAFF. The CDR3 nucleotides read TGTGCCAGCAGAGACAGATGGAACACTGAAGCTTTCTTT.

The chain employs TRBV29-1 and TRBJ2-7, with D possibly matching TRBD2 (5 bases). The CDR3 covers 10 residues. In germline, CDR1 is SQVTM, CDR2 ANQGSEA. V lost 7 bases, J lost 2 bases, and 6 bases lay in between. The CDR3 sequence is CSAGTYEQYF. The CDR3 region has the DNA TGCAGCGCCGGGACCTACGAGCAGTACTTC.

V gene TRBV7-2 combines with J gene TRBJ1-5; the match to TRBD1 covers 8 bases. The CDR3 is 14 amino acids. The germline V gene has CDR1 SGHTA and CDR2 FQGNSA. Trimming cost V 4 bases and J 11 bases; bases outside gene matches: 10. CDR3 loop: CASSSSRGQETQHF. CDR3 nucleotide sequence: TGTGCCAGCAGCTCAAGCAGGGGGCAAGAGACCCAGCATTTT. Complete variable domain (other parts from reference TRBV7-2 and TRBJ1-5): GAGVSQSPSNKVTEKGKDVELRCDPISGHTALYWYRQSLGQGLEFLIYFQGNSAPDKSGLPSDRFSAERTGGSVSTLTIQRTQQEDSAVYLCASSSSRGQETQHFGDGTRLSIL.

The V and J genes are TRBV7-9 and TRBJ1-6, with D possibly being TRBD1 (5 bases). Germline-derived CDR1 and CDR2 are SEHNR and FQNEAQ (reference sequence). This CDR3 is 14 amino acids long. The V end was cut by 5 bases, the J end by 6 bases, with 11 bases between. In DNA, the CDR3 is TGTGCCAGCAGCCTTGAACAGGTTAATTCACCCCTCCACTTT. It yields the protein CASSLEQVNSPLHF.

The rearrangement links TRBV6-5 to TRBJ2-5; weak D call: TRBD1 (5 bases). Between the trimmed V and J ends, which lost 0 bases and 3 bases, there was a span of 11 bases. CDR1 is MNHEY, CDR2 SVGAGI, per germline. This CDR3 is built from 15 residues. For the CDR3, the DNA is TGTGCCAGCAGTTACTCTTCGACAGCGAAAGAGACCCAGTACTTC. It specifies CASSYSSTAKETQYF.

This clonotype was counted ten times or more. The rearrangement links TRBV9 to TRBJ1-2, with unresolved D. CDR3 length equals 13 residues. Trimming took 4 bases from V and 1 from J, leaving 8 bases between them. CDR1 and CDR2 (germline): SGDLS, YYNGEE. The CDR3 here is CASSRDNNYGYTF. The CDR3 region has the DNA TGTGCCAGCAGCCGCGACAATAACTATGGCTACACCTTC.

The CDR3, as DNA: TGCAGCCCCGGGGAGGGCAATCAGCCCCAGCATTTT. It codes for CSPGEGNQPQHF. The rearrangement links TRBV29-1 to TRBJ1-5; no clear D. CDR3 size: 12 residues. V lost 8 bases, J lost 2 bases, and 10 bases lay in between. Germline V CDR1 and CDR2: SQVTM, ANQGSEA.

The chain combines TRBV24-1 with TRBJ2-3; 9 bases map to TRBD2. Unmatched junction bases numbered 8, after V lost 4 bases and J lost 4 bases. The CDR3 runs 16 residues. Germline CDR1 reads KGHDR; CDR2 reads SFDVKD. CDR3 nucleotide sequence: TGTGCCACCAGTGACCGTAGCGGGGGAGGACCAGATACGCAGTATTTT. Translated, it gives CATSDRSGGGPDTQYF.

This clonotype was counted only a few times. CDR3 coding DNA: TGTGCCAGCAGCCTACTAGCGGGAGTAGACGAGCAGTACTTC. It yields the protein CASSLLAGVDEQYF. The rearrangement joins TRBV7-2 to TRBJ2-7; TRBD2 matches 11 bases. CDR1 SGHTA and CDR2 FQGNSA come from the germline V gene. Trimming removed 5 bases from V and 5 bases from J; junction bases left unmatched: 5. The CDR3 contains 14 residues.